What follows are 24 T cell receptor beta chains derived from one specimen sequenced in a study of cytomegalovirus exposure and HLA in healthy donors. Primers for the PCR totalled 60 Vbeta and 13 Jbeta. Sequenced by immunoSEQ multiplex PCR; TCRdb stores in-frame clones only, minus some. The table has 75,000 to 95,000 clones, about 77% seen once. Sequencing was done on a sample of PBMCs. The receptors here all came from a male donor in good health and CMV-seropositive.

The rearrangement uses TRBV4-1 and TRBJ1-1; 8 positions match TRBD1. V shed 1 base and J 11 bases; nucleotides not matched to a gene: 6. Germline-derived CDR1 and CDR2 are MGHRA and YSYEKL. The CDR3 covers 13 residues. The CDR3 protein is CASSQGAGGIAFF. CDR3 bases: TGCGCCAGCAGCCAAGGAGCAGGGGGCATTGCTTTCTTT.

The chain couples TRBV4-2 to TRBJ2-5, with 10 bases lining up with TRBD2. From germline, CDR1 is LGHNA and CDR2 YNFKEQ. This CDR3 comprises 16 residues. V lost 0 bases to trimming and J lost 5 bases; unmatched junction nucleotides: 6. The CDR3 region has the DNA TGTGCCAGCAGCCAAGAACCAGCGGGAGGGAGGGAGACCCAGTACTTC. It is translated as CASSQEPAGGRETQYF.

The chain carries TRBV5-5 and TRBJ2-2, with a weak D call TRBD2 (7 bases). The germline V gene has CDR1 SGHKS and CDR2 YYEKEE (reference sequence). The germline V and J ends were trimmed by 4 bases and 3 bases, with 13 bases remaining between them. This CDR3 comprises 15 residues. The DNA of the CDR3 is TGTGCCAGCAGCGCTAGCGGACAGTACACCGGGGAGCTGTTTTTT. Protein sequence: CASSASGQYTGELFF.

The rearrangement uses TRBV11-2 and TRBJ2-5, with TRBD1 matching 7 bases. Germline assignment: CDR1 SGHAT and CDR2 FQNNGV. This CDR3 has 17 amino acids. Trimming at V came to 4 bases and at J to 5 bases, leaving 16 bases not matched to a gene. The CDR3 DNA follows: TGTGCCAGCAGCTCCCTTCCCGGGACAGTCGGTTCGGAGACCCAGTACTTC. Its translation: CASSSLPGTVGSETQYF.

This chain connects TRBV7-2 to TRBJ2-3; D possibly corresponds to TRBD2 (6 bases). CDR3 size: 15 residues. Germline values: CDR1 SGHTA, CDR2 FQGNSA. V was trimmed by 3 bases and J by 4 bases, leaving 14 bases between them. The CDR3 loop is CASSLGLVAPDTQYF. CDR3 bases: TGTGCCAGCAGCTTGGGACTGGTGGCCCCAGATACGCAGTATTTT. Supplemented by reference TRBV7-2 and TRBJ2-3, the full variable domain reads GAGVSQSPSNKVTEKGKDVELRCDPISGHTALYWYRQSLGQGLEFLIYFQGNSAPDKSGLPSDRFSAERTGGSVSTLTIQRTQQEDSAVYLCASSLGLVAPDTQYFGPGTRLTVL.

In DNA form, the CDR3 reads TGTGCCAGCAGTTATGGGGACACAACAGCAAATGGCTACACCTTC. This codes for CASSYGDTTANGYTF. The J gene is TRBJ1-2, the V gene TRBV28; TRBD1 might be the D (6 bases). The germline CDR1 and CDR2 sequences are MDHEN and SYDVKM. This CDR3 has 15 amino acids. Trimming left V 4 bases short and J 6 bases short, with 18 bases between.

DNA of the CDR3: TGTGCCAGCTCACCAGTAGGGGCAGAAGCTTTCTTT. Residues: CASSPVGAEAFF. The V call is TRBV18, the J call TRBJ1-1; tentatively, D is TRBD1 (5 bases). The germline V and J ends were trimmed by 2 bases and 8 bases, with 9 bases remaining between them. The CDR3 consists of 12 residues. CDR1 is KGHSH, CDR2 LQKENI, per germline.

The chain carries TRBV19 and TRBJ2-7; D is unclear. The CDR3 consists of 14 residues. V dropped 4 bases and J dropped 3 bases, with 13 bases sitting between them. The V gene's germline CDR1 is LNHDA and CDR2 SQIVND (reference sequence). This CDR3 is CASSRSQLGYEQYF. In DNA, the CDR3 is TGTGCCAGTAGTAGGTCACAGTTGGGCTACGAGCAGTACTTC.

The chain couples TRBV19 to TRBJ2-3; TRBD2 agrees at 11 bases. CDR1 LNHDA and CDR2 SQIVND come from the germline V gene (reference sequence). J was trimmed by 2 bases and V by 7 bases; bases with no gene match: 11. CDR3 length: 17 amino acids. The CDR3: CASTPLGLAGHTDTQYF. The CDR3 bases are TGTGCCAGTACCCCTCTCGGACTAGCGGGTCACACAGATACGCAGTATTTT.

The V gene is TRBV28, the J gene TRBJ2-1; 11 bases are shared with TRBD2. J was trimmed by 9 bases and V by 6 bases; bases with no gene match: 10. This CDR3 region has 15 residues. Germline lookup yields CDR1 MDHEN and CDR2 SYDVKM. CDR3 loop: CASRPGVAGGIEQFF. DNA of the CDR3: TGTGCCAGCAGACCGGGGGTAGCGGGAGGGATTGAGCAGTTCTTC.

The chain employs TRBV4-2 and TRBJ2-3, with 11 bases that match TRBD2. The CDR3 loop spans 18 amino acids. V trimming: 2 bases; J trimming: 4 bases; junction bases outside the gene matches: 11. The germline CDR1 and CDR2 sequences are LGHNA and YNFKEQ. In DNA form, the CDR3 reads TGTGCCAGCAGCCAACGGACTATAGCGGGGGGGCGTGCAGATACGCAGTATTTT. It codes for CASSQRTIAGGRADTQYF.

The gene calls are TRBV27 and TRBJ1-1; perhaps TRBD1 as D (6 bases). The CDR3 runs 17 residues. Per the germline V gene, CDR1 is MNHEY and CDR2 is SMNVEV (reference sequence). V lost 2 bases to trimming and J lost 2 bases, with 18 bases between them. CDR3 region: CASSLNGHRVGNTEAFF. DNA of the CDR3: TGTGCCAGCAGTTTAAATGGGCACAGGGTTGGTAACACTGAAGCTTTCTTT.

This clone was seen a few times. DNA of the CDR3: TGTGCCAGCTCGCGGACTAGCGGGGACACCGGGGAGCTGTTTTTT. Its protein product is CASSRTSGDTGELFF. V usage is TRBV18 and J usage is TRBJ2-2; 12 bases line up with TRBD2. CDR1 and CDR2 (germline): KGHSH, LQKENI. CDR3 length equals 15 residues. V lost 6 bases, J lost 3 bases, and 2 bases stayed unmatched.

The V and J genes are TRBV7-9 and TRBJ2-7; D ambiguous. The CDR3 is 13 residues long. Germline lookup yields CDR1 SEHNR and CDR2 FQNEAQ (reference sequence). The V end lost 4 bases, the J end lost 3 bases, and 10 bases lay between the germline ends. CDR3 sequence (DNA): TGTGCCAGCAGCTCCCCGACTGACTACGAGCAGTACTTC. It translates to CASSSPTDYEQYF.

The gene calls are TRBV7-9 and TRBJ2-5; D is possibly TRBD1 (5 bases). The CDR3 covers 14 residues. V was shortened by 6 bases and J by 0 bases, with 11 bases between the two germline ends. Looked up from germline, CDR1 is SEHNR and CDR2 is FQNEAQ (reference sequence). The CDR3 nucleotides are TGTGCCAGCAGAGAGACAGCTAACCAAGAGACCCAGTACTTC. As protein: CASRETANQETQYF. The full variable domain, in which reference TRBV7-9 and TRBJ2-5 provide the parts outside the CDR3, is DTGVSQNPRHKITKRGQNVTFRCDPISEHNRLYWYRQTLGQGPEFLTYFQNEAQLEKSRLLSDRFSAERPKGSFSTLEIQRTEQGDSAMYLCASRETANQETQYFGPGTRLLVL.

J is TRBJ2-1 and V is TRBV6-4; tentative D call: TRBD2 (5 bases). The CDR3 has 12 residues. V lost 7 bases and J 9 bases, leaving 13 bases between the germline ends. Germline V CDR1 and CDR2: MRHNA, SNTAGT. CDR3 DNA: TGTGCCAGCACTTCGGGGATAGGTGAGCAGTTCTTC. Translating gives CASTSGIGEQFF.

The chain joins TRBV25-1 to TRBJ1-4; D ambiguous. V was shortened by 0 bases and J by 7 bases, with 12 bases between the two germline ends. Germline V gene sequence: CDR1 MGHDK, CDR2 SYGVNS. There are 15 residues in the CDR3. Here the CDR3 DNA reads TGTGCCAGCAGTGAATATGGCTCGGGAAGTGAAAAACTGTTTTTT. It yields the protein CASSEYGSGSEKLFF.

The J gene is TRBJ2-3, the V gene TRBV9; a weak D match, TRBD1 (5 bases). Germline values: CDR1 SGDLS, CDR2 YYNGEE. V was pared by 2 bases and J by 1 base, with 14 bases between. The length of the CDR3 is 16 residues. The DNA for the CDR3 is TGTGCCAGCAGCGTGGCCGGACATGGAGGCACAGATACGCAGTATTTT. It is translated as CASSVAGHGGTDTQYF.

This clone was found a few times. J is TRBJ1-6 and V is TRBV11-2, with 8 bases fitting TRBD1. V shed 2 bases, J shed 6 bases, and the junction held 9 bases outside the gene matches. The CDR3 totals 17 residues. Per the germline V gene, CDR1 is SGHAT and CDR2 is FQNNGV. In DNA form, the CDR3 reads TGTGCCAGCAGCTTACGATCCCGGACAGGGATTAATTCACCCCTCCACTTT. This translates into CASSLRSRTGINSPLHF.

This chain connects TRBV7-6 to TRBJ1-3; D possibly corresponds to TRBD1 (6 bases). This CDR3 spans 19 amino acids. Trimming took off 1 base at V and 0 bases at J, with 19 bases between the two ends. CDR1 and CDR2 from the germline V gene are SGHVS and FNYEAQ. DNA of the CDR3: TGTGCCAGCAGCTTAGAATGGGATTACAGGGATGACTCTGGAAACACCATATATTTT. It is translated as CASSLEWDYRDDSGNTIYF. The whole variable domain, filled in from reference TRBV7-6 and TRBJ1-3, reads GAGVSQSPRYKVTKRGQDVALRCDPISGHVSLYWYRQALGQGPEFLTYFNYEAQQDKSGLPNDRFSAERPEGSISTLTIQRTEQRDSAMYRCASSLEWDYRDDSGNTIYFGEGSWLTVV.

The chain recombines TRBV6-6 with TRBJ2-5; 8 positions agree with TRBD2. The germline CDR1 and CDR2 sequences are MNHNY and SVGAGI (reference sequence). CDR3 length: 16 amino acids. V gave up 5 bases and J gave up 5 bases; unmatched junction bases: 13. The CDR3 protein is CASSGRDTGGGETQYF. In DNA form, the CDR3 reads TGTGCCAGCAGTGGAAGGGACACGGGAGGGGGTGAGACCCAGTACTTC.

This rearrangement joins TRBV30 to TRBJ1-5; D is unresolved. CDR3 length: 14 residues. Germline CDR1 GTSNPN, CDR2 SVGIG (reference sequence). Trimming stripped 0 bases from V and 5 bases from J, with 11 bases between. CDR3 region: CAWSVPGPYQPQHF. The CDR3 DNA is TGTGCCTGGAGTGTACCGGGTCCTTATCAGCCCCAGCATTTT.

The chain combines TRBV5-1 with TRBJ2-1; D might be TRBD2 (5 bases). The length of the CDR3 is 14 residues. The V end was cut by 4 bases, the J end by 8 bases, with 16 bases between. Germline V lookup: CDR1 SGHRS, CDR2 YFSETQ. The CDR3 nucleotides read TGCGCCAGCAGCCTTGACTATAGTAGGGATGAGCAGTTCTTC. It translates to CASSLDYSRDEQFF. The full variable domain, completed using reference TRBV5-1 and TRBJ2-1, is KAGVTQTPRYLIKTRGQQVTLSCSPISGHRSVSWYQQTPGQGLQFLFEYFSETQRNKGNFPGRFSGRQFSNSRSEMNVSTLELGDSALYLCASSLDYSRDEQFFGPGTRLTVL.

V gene TRBV19 combines with J gene TRBJ2-7, with TRBD1 matching over 7 bases. Per germline, CDR1 LNHDA and CDR2 SQIVND (reference sequence). This CDR3 has 15 residues. V gave up 6 bases and J gave up 4 bases; unmatched junction bases: 12. The CDR3 sequence: CASRPNRGPKYEQYF. CDR3 DNA: TGTGCCAGTAGACCTAACAGGGGACCAAAGTACGAGCAGTACTTC.